The subject of this entry is one TCR beta chain. This specimen comes from a study of blood T cell repertoires in COVID-19. Measured with immunoSEQ multiplex PCR; TCRdb has only the in-frame clones, and not every one. The sample includes some 460,000 clones, nearly 90% seen only once; the top ten take about 2%. Germline CDR1 reads KGHSH; CDR2 reads LQKENI. V lost 3 bases to trimming and J lost 2 bases; unmatched junction nucleotides: 5. The CDR3 spans 15 residues. V gene TRBV18 combines with J gene TRBJ2-5, with TRBD2 matching 8 bases. Input material: PBMCs or T cells enriched from blood (not recorded which). The clonotype was recovered from a woman aged 18-29 years with acute COVID-19. Here the CDR3 reads CASSPRPSGQETQYF. Here the CDR3 DNA reads TGTGCCAGCTCACCTAGGCCTAGCGGGCAAGAGACCCAGTACTTC.